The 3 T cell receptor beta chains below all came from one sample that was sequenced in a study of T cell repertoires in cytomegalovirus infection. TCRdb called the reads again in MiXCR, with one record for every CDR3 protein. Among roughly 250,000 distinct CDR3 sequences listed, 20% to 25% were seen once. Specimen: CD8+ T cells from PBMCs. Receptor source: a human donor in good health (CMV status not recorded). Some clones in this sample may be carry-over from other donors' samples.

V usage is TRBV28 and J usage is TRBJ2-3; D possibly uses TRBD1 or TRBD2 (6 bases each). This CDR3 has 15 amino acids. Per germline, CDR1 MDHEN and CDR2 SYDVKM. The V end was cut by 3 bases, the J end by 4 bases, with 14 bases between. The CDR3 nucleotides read TGTGCCAGCAGTTTTTGGGGGGCTCGGGCAGATACGCAGTATTTT. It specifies CASSFWGARADTQYF.

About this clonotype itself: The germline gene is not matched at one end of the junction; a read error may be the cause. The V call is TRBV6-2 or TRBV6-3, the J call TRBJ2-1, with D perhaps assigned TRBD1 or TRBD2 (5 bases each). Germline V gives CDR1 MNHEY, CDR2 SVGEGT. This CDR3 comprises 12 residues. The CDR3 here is CASEGTDNEQSF. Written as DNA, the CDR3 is TGTGCCAGCGAAGGGACCGACAATGAGCAGTCCTTC.

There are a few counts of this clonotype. CDR3 loop: CASRTQGYTEAFF. For the CDR3, the DNA is TGTGCCAGCAGAACACAGGGGTACACTGAAGCTTTCTTT. The gene calls are TRBV6-5 and TRBJ1-1; 7 bases fit TRBD1. CDR1 and CDR2 from the germline V gene are MNHEY and SVGAGI. The trim removed 6 bases at V and 3 bases at J, leaving 4 bases unmatched. The CDR3 has 13 amino acids.